This T cell receptor (beta chain) was recovered during a study of blood T cell repertoires in COVID-19. Profiling relied on immunoSEQ multiplex PCR, and the TCRdb table lists in-frame clones only, not all of them. This table has some 200,000 clones, roughly 82% appearing once. This clonotype was obtained from a man aged 40-49 years who had recovered from COVID-19. The sequenced sample was PBMCs or T cells enriched from blood (not recorded which).

The CDR3 DNA reads as TGTGCCAGCAGTCCCCTTCGGACAGGGAGTTCACCCCTCCACTTT. As protein: CASSPLRTGSSPLHF. This chain connects TRBV28 to TRBJ1-6, with 8 bases lining up with TRBD1. This CDR3 spans 15 amino acids. Unmatched junction bases numbered 9, after V lost 5 bases and J lost 9 bases. Germline CDR1 is MDHEN and CDR2 is SYDVKM.